Each of the 31 T cell receptor beta chains below was sequenced from the same sample in a study of T-cell memory formation after mild COVID-19. MiXCR, run by TCRdb on the 5' RACE reads, gives a single entry per CDR3 protein. The sample carries roughly 240,000 distinct CDR3 sequences, about a sixth recorded once. The sequenced sample was PBMCs or a T cell subset sorted from them (not recorded which). All receptors come from a man younger than 35 who had mild COVID-19 (a few samples of this study predate the infection). Cell type and time point are not known.

This chain uses TRBV6-1 with TRBJ2-5, with D perhaps matching TRBD2 (5 bases). V lost 1 base to trimming and J lost 5 bases, with 17 bases between them. This CDR3 comprises 16 residues. Per the germline V gene, CDR1 is MNHNS and CDR2 is SASEGT. The DNA of the CDR3 is TGTGCCAGCAGTGAAGGGGGAGCACGATTCGGGGAGACCCAGTACTTC. It is translated as CASSEGGARFGETQYF.

This sequence joins TRBV7-9 and TRBJ2-4; a weak D match, TRBD2 (6 bases). Trimming cost V 8 bases and J 6 bases, with 14 bases left between them. The CDR3 is 13 residues long. Germline V gives CDR1 SEHNR, CDR2 FQNEAQ (reference sequence). The CDR3 region is CASALAGGNIQYF. DNA of the CDR3: TGTGCCAGCGCTCTCGCCGGGGGAAACATTCAGTACTTC.

This sequence joins TRBV20-1 and TRBJ1-2; perhaps TRBD1 as D (6 bases). The CDR3 extends over 12 amino acids. Per germline, CDR1 DFQATT and CDR2 SNEGSKA (reference sequence). Trimming removed 4 bases from V and 9 bases from J, with 15 bases in between. CDR3 residues: CSATPGQSSYTF. The CDR3 nucleotides read TGCAGTGCTACTCCAGGACAGTCTAGCTACACCTTC.

The V call is TRBV5-1, the J call TRBJ2-1; a possible D gene is TRBD2 (6 bases). Trimming took 2 bases from V and 5 from J, leaving 14 bases between them. The CDR3 runs 15 residues. Germline V CDR1 and CDR2: SGHRS, YFSETQ. The CDR3 coding sequence is TGCGCCAGCAGCTTTGTGGGGTCGGGGGACAATGAGCAGTTCTTC. The encoded protein is CASSFVGSGDNEQFF.

This clonotype was seen a few times. The V and J genes are TRBV12-3 or TRBV12-4 and TRBJ2-7; the D is unclear. The germline V and J ends were trimmed by 3 bases and 0 bases, with 12 bases remaining between them. The CDR3 sequence is 15 residues long. The CDR3 sequence is CASSFGSASSYEQYF. The CDR3 DNA reads TGTGCCAGCAGTTTTGGGTCAGCAAGCTCCTACGAGCAGTACTTC.

In its sample, this clonotype was seen a few times. The CDR3 is CASSESDRGKSPLHF. For the CDR3, the DNA is TGTGCCAGCAGCGAAAGCGACAGGGGAAAATCACCCCTCCACTTT. This rearrangement joins TRBV11-2 to TRBJ1-6; TRBD1 aligns across 8 bases. This CDR3 has 15 residues. The V and J ends lost 5 bases and 10 bases, in that order; junction bases with no gene match: 10. The germline CDR1 and CDR2 sequences are SGHAT and FQNNGV.

This clonotype appeared once. The genes are TRBV12-5 and TRBJ2-1, with a tentative D call TRBD2 (6 bases). The CDR3 runs 15 residues. Germline loops: CDR1 LGHNT, CDR2 FRNRAP. Trimming left V 6 bases short and J 1 base short, with 13 bases between. In nucleotides, the CDR3 is TGTGCTAGTGGAAACCGGGGGTTATCCTACAATGAGCAGTTCTTC. Residues: CASGNRGLSYNEQFF.

This clonotype turned up a few times. This sequence joins TRBV28 and TRBJ1-6, with TRBD1 identical over 9 bases. V lost 0 bases and J lost 7; bases outside the gene matches: 10. The CDR3 has 18 amino acids. CDR1 is MDHEN and CDR2 is SYDVKM in the germline V gene. The DNA for the CDR3 is TGTGCCAGCAGTTTATGGGGACAGGGTACCTTGGGGAATTCACCCCTCCACTTT. This gives the protein CASSLWGQGTLGNSPLHF.

There are a few counts of this clonotype. The rearrangement joins TRBV7-2 to TRBJ2-2; TRBD2 matches at 9 bases. The ends lost 4 bases at V and 2 bases at J; junction bases unmatched: 5. Germline lookup yields CDR1 SGHTA and CDR2 FQGNSA. The CDR3 is made up of 16 amino acids. The DNA of the CDR3 is TGTGCCAGCAGCTCAGCGGGGGGCCTAAACACCGGGGAGCTGTTTTTT. This translates into CASSSAGGLNTGELFF.

The V and J genes are TRBV6-5 and TRBJ1-1; the D gene is possibly TRBD1 (6 bases). The length of the CDR3 is 16 residues. Germline V gene sequence: CDR1 MNHEY, CDR2 SVGAGI. Deletions cut 0 bases from V and 3 bases from J, with 14 bases between. This chain's CDR3 is CASSYSKGGAHTEAFF. In DNA, the CDR3 is TGTGCCAGCAGTTACTCAAAGGGGGGGGCCCACACTGAAGCTTTCTTT.

This clonotype was detected ten times or more. V is TRBV12-3 or TRBV12-4 and J is TRBJ2-3; 8 positions match TRBD2. This CDR3 comprises 13 residues. With 9 bases clipped from V and 6 bases from J, the junction kept 8 bases outside the gene matches. The chain's CDR3 is CASLARGADTQYF. The CDR3 DNA reads TGTGCCAGTCTGGCGCGGGGGGCTGATACGCAGTATTTT.

The CDR3, as DNA: TGTGCCAGCAGTTTAGGAGGGGTCTTTGGCTACACCTTC. It yields the protein CASSLGGVFGYTF. This chain joins TRBV12-3 or TRBV12-4 and TRBJ1-2; TRBD1 is a possible D gene (5 bases). The CDR3 totals 13 residues. Deletions cut 1 base from V and 7 bases from J, with 10 bases between.

The chain combines TRBV5-5 with TRBJ2-5; D is unresolved. The V gene's germline CDR1 is SGHKS and CDR2 YYEKEE (reference sequence). The CDR3 length is 12 residues. The V gene lost 4 bases and the J gene lost 4 bases, with 8 bases spanning the gap. The chain's CDR3 is CASSNLGETQYF. CDR3 nucleotides: TGTGCCAGCAGCAACCTAGGAGAGACCCAGTACTTC.

This clonotype was counted between two and nine times. The rearrangement links TRBV7-2 to TRBJ2-3; D is unclear. The germline gives CDR1 SGHTA, CDR2 FQGNSA. This CDR3 region has 15 residues. Trimming removed 2 bases at V and 1 base at J, with 10 bases between. The CDR3 here is CASSLQLLGTDTQYF. CDR3 nucleotide sequence: TGTGCCAGCAGCTTACAACTCCTAGGCACAGATACGCAGTATTTT. Complete variable domain (other parts from reference TRBV7-2 and TRBJ2-3): GAGVSQSPSNKVTEKGKDVELRCDPISGHTALYWYRQSLGQGLEFLIYFQGNSAPDKSGLPSDRFSAERTGGSVSTLTIQRTQQEDSAVYLCASSLQLLGTDTQYFGPGTRLTVL.

The rearrangement joins TRBV2 to TRBJ2-2, with D possibly matching TRBD1 (5 bases). V lost 6 bases to trimming and J lost 7 bases, with 9 bases between them. The germline V gene encodes CDR1 SNHLY and CDR2 FYNNEI. CDR3 size: 12 residues. The CDR3 reads CASRIGDGELFF. In DNA, the CDR3 is TGTGCCAGCAGAATAGGGGACGGGGAGCTGTTTTTT. Using reference TRBV2 and TRBJ2-2 for the parts outside the CDR3, the full variable domain is EPEVTQTPSHQVTQMGQEVILRCVPISNHLYFYWYRQILGQKVEFLVSFYNNEISEKSEIFDDQFSVERPDGSNFTLKIRSTKLEDSAMYFCASRIGDGELFFGEGSRLTVL.

The gene calls are TRBV4-1 and TRBJ2-1; D ambiguous. This CDR3 comprises 13 residues. V lost 4 bases and J 5 bases, leaving 9 bases between the germline ends. The germline V gene encodes CDR1 MGHRA and CDR2 YSYEKL. CDR3 sequence: CASSRRLDNEQFF. In nucleotides, the CDR3 is TGCGCCAGCAGCCGCCGACTGGACAATGAGCAGTTCTTC.

Only a few counts were recorded for this clonotype. This chain connects TRBV5-1 to TRBJ1-5; 10 nucleotides align to TRBD1. J lost 9 bases, V lost 4 bases, and 4 bases had no gene match. The V gene's germline CDR1 is SGHRS and CDR2 YFSETQ. The CDR3 is 13 residues long. As DNA, the CDR3 is TGCGCCAGCAGCGGGACAGGGGAGGGGCCCCAGCATTTT. This gives the protein CASSGTGEGPQHF.

This clonotype was seen a few times. V gene TRBV7-2 combines with J gene TRBJ1-2; D gene unclear. V lost 3 bases and J 1 base, leaving 6 bases between the germline ends. The germline V gene encodes CDR1 SGHTA and CDR2 FQGNSA. This CDR3 has 13 residues. CDR3 amino acids: CASSFGNNYGYTF. The CDR3 nucleotides read TGTGCCAGCAGCTTTGGGAATAACTATGGCTACACCTTC.

In its sample, this clonotype was seen a few times. This chain uses TRBV29-1 with TRBJ2-7, with D tentatively TRBD1 or TRBD2 (5 bases each). Trimming shortened V by 3 bases and J by 5 bases, and 11 bases separated the two germline ends. This CDR3 contains 12 residues. Germline lookup yields CDR1 SQVTM and CDR2 ANQGSEA. The DNA for the CDR3 is TGCAGCGTTGACCCTGGGACCCACGAGCAGTACTTC. Translating gives CSVDPGTHEQYF.

This clonotype showed up many times. The rearrangement links TRBV20-1 to TRBJ1-2; a possible D gene is TRBD1 (5 bases). This CDR3 is 14 amino acids long. CDR1 DFQATT and CDR2 SNEGSKA come from the germline V gene (reference sequence). V was cut by 5 bases and J by 4 bases, with 17 bases left in between. In nucleotides, the CDR3 is TGCAGTGCTCCGATGCGGGCGGGACTCTATGGCTACACCTTC. As protein: CSAPMRAGLYGYTF.

The chain carries TRBV14 and TRBJ2-7, with 9 bases aligning to TRBD1. In germline, CDR1 is SGHDN, CDR2 FVKESK. The J segment lost 1 base and the V segment lost 5 bases, leaving 3 bases of the junction unmatched. The CDR3 contains 14 residues. DNA of the CDR3: TGTGCCAGCAGCTGGACAGGGGAATCCTACGAGCAGTACTTC. Translated: CASSWTGESYEQYF.

The V call is TRBV4-2, the J call TRBJ2-1; 8 nucleotides match TRBD2. The V gene's germline CDR1 is LGHNA and CDR2 YNFKEQ. CDR3 length equals 14 residues. V lost 3 bases and J lost 8; bases outside the gene matches: 6. This chain's CDR3 is CASSQWAGGDEQFF. In nucleotides, the CDR3 is TGTGCCAGCAGCCAGTGGGCGGGGGGTGATGAGCAGTTCTTC.

The J gene is TRBJ2-2, the V gene TRBV11-3, with TRBD1 identical over 8 bases. The V gene's germline CDR1 is SGHNT and CDR2 YENEEA. Trimming cost V 5 bases and J 3 bases; bases outside gene matches: 8. The CDR3 loop spans 16 amino acids. The CDR3: CASSLRRTGYTGELFF. In DNA, the CDR3 is TGTGCCAGCAGCCTAAGGAGGACAGGGTACACCGGGGAGCTGTTTTTT.

The gene calls are TRBV5-1 and TRBJ1-6; D perhaps matches TRBD1 (6 bases). Trimming shortened V by 0 bases and J by 12 bases, and 7 bases separated the two germline ends. The CDR3 sequence is 12 residues long. From germline, CDR1 is SGHRS and CDR2 YFSETQ. In nucleotides, the CDR3 is TGCGCCAGCAGCTTGGAGACAGGACCCCTCCACTTT. Amino acids: CASSLETGPLHF.

There are many counts of this clonotype. The chain uses TRBV2 and TRBJ2-3; no firm D call. The CDR3 consists of 11 residues. Germline V gene sequence: CDR1 SNHLY, CDR2 FYNNEI. Trimming took off 2 bases at V and 4 bases at J, with 1 base between the two ends. CDR3 sequence (DNA): TGTGCCAGCAGTGAACCAGATACGCAGTATTTT. Encoded protein: CASSEPDTQYF.

The chain joins TRBV2 to TRBJ2-2, with D unresolved. The CDR3 sequence is 14 residues long. CDR1 is SNHLY, CDR2 FYNNEI, per germline. V dropped 4 bases and J dropped 5 bases, with 11 bases sitting between them. The CDR3: CASSGPFLTGELFF. As DNA, the CDR3 is TGTGCCAGCAGTGGACCCTTTTTAACCGGGGAGCTGTTTTTT. Variable domain in full (rest from reference TRBV2 and TRBJ2-2): EPEVTQTPSHQVTQMGQEVILRCVPISNHLYFYWYRQILGQKVEFLVSFYNNEISEKSEIFDDQFSVERPDGSNFTLKIRSTKLEDSAMYFCASSGPFLTGELFFGEGSRLTVL.

V is TRBV12-3 or TRBV12-4 and J is TRBJ2-7; possible D gene TRBD1, 6 bases. The CDR3 contains 14 residues. V was trimmed by 3 bases and J by 3 bases, leaving 12 bases between them. CDR3 sequence: CASSLETGIYEQYF. The CDR3 coding sequence is TGTGCCAGCAGTTTGGAGACAGGTATCTACGAGCAGTACTTC.

The chain is built from TRBV4-1 and TRBJ1-5; D is uncertain. V was pared by 4 bases and J by 5 bases, with 15 bases between. The CDR3 totals 15 residues. Germline V gives CDR1 MGHRA, CDR2 YSYEKL. CDR3 sequence (DNA): TGCGCCAGCAGCCCTGAAGGGCAGGACTATCAGCCCCAGCATTTT. It codes for CASSPEGQDYQPQHF.

This clonotype occurred a few times. The chain employs TRBV9 and TRBJ2-2; the D is unclear. V lost 0 bases and J 4 bases, leaving 4 bases between the germline ends. Germline CDR1 reads SGDLS; CDR2 reads YYNGEE. The CDR3 is 13 residues long. As DNA, the CDR3 is TGTGCCAGCAGCGTAGGCTCCACCGGGGAGCTGTTTTTT. It yields the protein CASSVGSTGELFF.

The chain employs TRBV4-3 and TRBJ1-6; D is perhaps TRBD1 (5 bases). The CDR3 consists of 15 residues. Germline-derived CDR1 and CDR2 are LGHNA and YSLEER. Trimming stripped 1 base from V and 9 bases from J, with 13 bases between. CDR3 sequence: CASSQVEGDSSPLHF. CDR3 DNA sequence: TGCGCCAGCAGCCAAGTAGAAGGGGATAGTTCACCCCTCCACTTT.

This clonotype was observed a few times. J is TRBJ1-6 and V is TRBV6-6; TRBD1 is a possible D gene (5 bases). The CDR3 runs 15 residues. Deletions cut 5 bases from V and 10 bases from J, with 18 bases between. CDR1 and CDR2 from the germline V gene are MNHNY and SVGAGI (reference sequence). DNA for the CDR3: TGTGCCAGCAGTCTATCCTCCGGGGCCCTGTCACCCCTCCACTTT. As protein: CASSLSSGALSPLHF.